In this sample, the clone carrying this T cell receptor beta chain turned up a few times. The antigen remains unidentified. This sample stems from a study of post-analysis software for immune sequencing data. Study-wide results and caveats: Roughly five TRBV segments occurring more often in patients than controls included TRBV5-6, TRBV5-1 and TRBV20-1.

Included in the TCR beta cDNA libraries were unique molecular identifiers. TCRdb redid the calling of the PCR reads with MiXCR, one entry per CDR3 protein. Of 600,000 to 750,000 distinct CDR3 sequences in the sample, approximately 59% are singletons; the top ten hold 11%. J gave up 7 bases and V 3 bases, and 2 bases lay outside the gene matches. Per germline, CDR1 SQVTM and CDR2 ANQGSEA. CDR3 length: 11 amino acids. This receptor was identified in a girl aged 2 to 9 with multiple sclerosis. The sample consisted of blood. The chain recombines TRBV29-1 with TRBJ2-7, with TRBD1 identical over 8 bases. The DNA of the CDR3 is TGCAGCGTTGACAGGGGGCGAGAGCAGTACTTC. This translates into CSVDRGREQYF.